This entry is about one T cell receptor beta chain. The target antigen is unknown. The sample belongs to a study of T cell responses to AZD1222 COVID-19 vaccine. Broader study findings: It was only a handful of AZD1222 recipients who were seropositive at baseline.

There are 17 residues in the CDR3. Germline V gives CDR1 SGHRS, CDR2 YFSETQ. The ends lost 0 bases at V and 7 bases at J; junction bases unmatched: 12. This table comes from immunoSEQ multiplex PCR, and its TCRdb copy is limited to in-frame clones, with some not included. The sample holds 140,000 or so clones, under 95% seen once. V and J are TRBV5-1 and TRBJ1-5, with 8 bases lining up with TRBD1. This receptor was obtained from an adult who received the AZD1222 COVID-19 vaccine. This specimen was peripheral blood, taken 28 days after the second AZD1222 dose. The CDR3 coding sequence is TGCGCCAGCAGCTTGGCACCTCAGGGGGCTGGAGAACAGCCCCAGCATTTT. Translating gives CASSLAPQGAGEQPQHF.